This entry concerns a single T cell receptor beta chain. Its matching antigen is unknown. V lost 3 bases and J lost 7, with 27 bases in between. The CDR3 contains 18 residues. Germline V CDR1 and CDR2: MDHEN, SYDVKM. The source of the sample is a study of identical twins. TCRdb re-called the 5' RACE reads with MiXCR, one entry per CDR3 protein. Altogether under 1 million distinct CDR3 sequences are present, roughly 12% being singletons, with the ten largest covering 1.5% to 2%. Findings and caveats of the study: The study reached conclusions through statistical analysis that was cross-sectional, not following the same donors. The authors noted that invariant MAIT and iNKT cells could partly confound zero-insertion analyses. Twins showed weaker excess sharing in their beta out-of-frame sequences.

The sample was also linked to a second study, of yellow fever vaccine responses in identical twins.

This rearrangement joins TRBV28 to TRBJ2-5; no firm D call. The clonotype was recovered from a woman aged 18-29 years in good health. Source material: PBMCs. Written as DNA, the CDR3 is TGTGCCAGCAGTTTTAAAATTGGAGAGGACGGGCAGTCTTGGACCCAGTACTTC. As protein: CASSFKIGEDGQSWTQYF.